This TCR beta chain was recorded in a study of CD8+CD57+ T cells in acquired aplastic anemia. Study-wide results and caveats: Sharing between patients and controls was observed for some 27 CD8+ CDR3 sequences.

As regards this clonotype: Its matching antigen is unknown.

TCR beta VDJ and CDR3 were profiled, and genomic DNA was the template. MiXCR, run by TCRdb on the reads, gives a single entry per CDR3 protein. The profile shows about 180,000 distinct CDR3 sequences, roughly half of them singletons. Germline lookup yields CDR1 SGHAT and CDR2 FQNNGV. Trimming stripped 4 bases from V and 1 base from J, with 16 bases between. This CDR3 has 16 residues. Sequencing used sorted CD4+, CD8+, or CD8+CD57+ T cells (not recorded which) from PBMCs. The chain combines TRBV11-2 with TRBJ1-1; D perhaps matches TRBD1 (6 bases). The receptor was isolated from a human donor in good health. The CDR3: CASSSQGFGPNTEAFF. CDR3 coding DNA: TGTGCCAGCAGCTCACAGGGATTCGGGCCGAACACTGAAGCTTTCTTT.